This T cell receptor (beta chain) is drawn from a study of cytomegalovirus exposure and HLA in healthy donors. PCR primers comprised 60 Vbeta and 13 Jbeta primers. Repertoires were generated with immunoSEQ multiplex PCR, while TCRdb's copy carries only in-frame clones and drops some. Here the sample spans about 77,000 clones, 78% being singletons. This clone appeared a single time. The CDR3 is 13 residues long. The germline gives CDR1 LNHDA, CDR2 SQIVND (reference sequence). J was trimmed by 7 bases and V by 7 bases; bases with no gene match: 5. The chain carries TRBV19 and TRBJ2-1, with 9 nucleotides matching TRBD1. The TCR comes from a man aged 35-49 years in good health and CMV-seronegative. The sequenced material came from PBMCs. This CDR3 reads CASTRTGVNEQFF. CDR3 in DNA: TGTGCCAGTACCCGGACAGGGGTTAATGAGCAGTTCTTC.